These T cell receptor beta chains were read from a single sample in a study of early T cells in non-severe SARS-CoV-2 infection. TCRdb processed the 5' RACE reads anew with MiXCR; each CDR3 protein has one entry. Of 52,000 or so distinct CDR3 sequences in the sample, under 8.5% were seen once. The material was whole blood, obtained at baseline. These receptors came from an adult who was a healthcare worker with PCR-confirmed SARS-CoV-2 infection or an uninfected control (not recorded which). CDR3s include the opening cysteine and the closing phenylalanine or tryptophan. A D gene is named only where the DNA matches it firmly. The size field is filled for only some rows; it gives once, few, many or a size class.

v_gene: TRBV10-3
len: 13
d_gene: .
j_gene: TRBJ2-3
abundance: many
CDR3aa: CAIRGADTDTQYF
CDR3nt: TGTGCCATACGGGGGGCGGACACAGATACGCAGTATTTT

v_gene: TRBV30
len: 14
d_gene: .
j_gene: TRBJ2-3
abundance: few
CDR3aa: CAWSPGQSTDTQYF
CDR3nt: TGTGCCTGGAGCCCAGGGCAGAGCACAGATACGCAGTATTTT

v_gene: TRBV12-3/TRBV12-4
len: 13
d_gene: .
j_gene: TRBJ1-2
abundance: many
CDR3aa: CASSLRGAYGYTF
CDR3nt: TGTGCCAGCAGTTTACGTGGGGCATATGGCTACACCTTC

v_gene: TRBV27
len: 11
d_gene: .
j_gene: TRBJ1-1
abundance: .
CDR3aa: CASSYGTEAFF
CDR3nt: TGTGCCAGCAGCTACGGGACTGAAGCTTTCTTT

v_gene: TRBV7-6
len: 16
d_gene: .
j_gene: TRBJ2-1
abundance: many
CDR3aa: CASSLLSGASYNEQFF
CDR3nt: TGTGCCAGCAGCTTACTCTCGGGGGCCTCCTACAATGAGCAGTTCTTC

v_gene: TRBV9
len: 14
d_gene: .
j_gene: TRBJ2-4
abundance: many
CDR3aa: CASSVDNRGNIQYF
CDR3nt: TGTGCCAGCAGCGTAGACAACCGCGGGAACATTCAGTACTTC

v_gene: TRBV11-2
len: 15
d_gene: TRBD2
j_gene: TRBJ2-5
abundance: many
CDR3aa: CASSLGGGALETQYF
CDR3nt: TGTGCCAGCAGCTTAGGCGGGGGGGCACTGGAGACCCAGTACTTC

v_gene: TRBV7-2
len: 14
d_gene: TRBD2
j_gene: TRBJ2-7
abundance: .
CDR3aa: CASSVRDYGYEQYF
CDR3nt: TGTGCCAGCAGCGTACGGGACTACGGCTACGAGCAGTACTTC

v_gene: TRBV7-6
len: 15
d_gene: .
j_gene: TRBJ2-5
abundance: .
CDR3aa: CASSLIPGEQETQYF
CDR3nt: TGTGCCAGCAGCTTGATCCCGGGGGAACAAGAGACCCAGTACTTC

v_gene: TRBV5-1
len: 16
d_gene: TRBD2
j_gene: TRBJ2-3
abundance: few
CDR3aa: CASSLQLAGSTDTQYF
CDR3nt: TGCGCCAGCAGCCTGCAGCTAGCGGGGAGCACAGATACGCAGTATTTT

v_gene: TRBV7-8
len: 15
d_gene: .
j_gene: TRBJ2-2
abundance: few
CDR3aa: CASSDRRLNTGELFF
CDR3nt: TGTGCCAGCAGCGACAGGCGCCTGAACACCGGGGAGCTGTTTTTT

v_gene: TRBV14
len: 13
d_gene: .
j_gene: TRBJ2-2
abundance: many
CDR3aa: CASSQDWTGELFF
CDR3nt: TGTGCCAGCAGCCAAGATTGGACCGGGGAGCTGTTTTTT

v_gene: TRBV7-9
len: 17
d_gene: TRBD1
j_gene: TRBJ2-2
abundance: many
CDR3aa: CASSSTGTATNTGELFF
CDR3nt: TGTGCCAGCAGCTCAACCGGGACAGCAACGAACACCGGGGAGCTGTTTTTT

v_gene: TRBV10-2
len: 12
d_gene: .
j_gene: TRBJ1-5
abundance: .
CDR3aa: CASSEWKQPQHF
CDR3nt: TGCGCCAGCAGTGAATGGAAGCAGCCCCAGCATTTT

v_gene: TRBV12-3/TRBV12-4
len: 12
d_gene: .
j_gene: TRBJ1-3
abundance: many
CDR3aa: CASSYAGNTIYF
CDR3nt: TGTGCCAGCAGTTATGCGGGAAACACCATATATTTT

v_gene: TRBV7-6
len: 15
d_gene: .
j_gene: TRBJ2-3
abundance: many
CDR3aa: CASSLADWGTDTQYF
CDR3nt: TGTGCCAGCAGCTTAGCTGACTGGGGCACAGATACGCAGTATTTT

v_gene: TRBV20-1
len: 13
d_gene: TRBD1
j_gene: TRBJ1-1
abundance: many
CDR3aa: CSAPGGMNTEAFF
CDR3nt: TGCAGTGCTCCAGGGGGTATGAACACTGAAGCTTTCTTT